This TCR beta chain was sequenced in a study of radiotherapy plus CTLA-4 blockade in lung cancer. In this sample, this clone turned up once. Only in-frame clones appear in the TCRdb table, and some are missing; sequencing was by immunoSEQ multiplex PCR. The sample lists 100,000 or so clones; around 81% were seen once. The CDR3 extends over 15 amino acids. Looked up from germline, CDR1 is SEHNR and CDR2 is FQNEAQ (reference sequence). The V gene end was trimmed by 4 bases and the J gene end by 2 bases; junction bases not matched to a gene: 3. This TCR derives from a human donor with non-small cell lung cancer that progressed on radiotherapy plus ipilimumab. This specimen consisted of peripheral blood, obtained from a patient treated with radiotherapy plus ipilimumab. V usage is TRBV7-9 and J usage is TRBJ2-1, with 9 positions matching TRBD2. This CDR3 is CASSSGTSTYNEQFF. The CDR3 DNA reads as TGTGCCAGCAGCTCCGGGACTAGCACCTACAATGAGCAGTTCTTC. Drawing the rest from reference TRBV7-9 and TRBJ2-1, the complete variable domain is DTGVSQNPRHKITKRGQNVTFRCDPISEHNRLYWYRQTLGQGPEFLTYFQNEAQLEKSRLLSDRFSAERPKGSFSTLEIQRTEQGDSAMYLCASSSGTSTYNEQFFGPGTRLTVL.